Shown below are 3 T cell receptor beta chains from a single sample sequenced in a study of identical twins. A single record per CDR3 protein comes from TCRdb applying MiXCR to the 5' RACE reads. This table has approximately 350,000 distinct CDR3 sequences, 9% to 15% appearing once. These data were also filed under a second study, of yellow fever vaccine responses in identical twins.

Sequenced input: CD8+ T cells sorted from blood. The receptors come from a young woman in good health.

This clonotype was seen more than once but under ten times. The chain combines TRBV20-1 with TRBJ2-5; the match to TRBD2 covers 11 bases. The CDR3 totals 19 residues. The junction had 23 bases not matched to a gene; V was cut back by 6 bases and J by 5 bases. Germline assignment: CDR1 DFQATT and CDR2 SNEGSKA (reference sequence). CDR3 in DNA: TGCAGTGCCGAAGCCAGAGGGGGTAGCGGGAGGGCCGGGGTGGAGACCCAGTACTTC. It translates to CSAEARGGSGRAGVETQYF.

The rearrangement links TRBV2 to TRBJ2-4, with D perhaps TRBD1 (7 bases). Germline CDR1 SNHLY, CDR2 FYNNEI. V was clipped by 2 bases and J by 8 bases, with 19 bases between them. CDR3 length equals 16 residues. The CDR3 DNA reads TGTGCCAGCAGTGAATTCACGCGGGACAGTTCTTACATTCAGTACTTC. This translates into CASSEFTRDSSYIQYF.

This clonotype was seen a handful of times. The chain is built from TRBV12-3 or TRBV12-4 and TRBJ2-2; D is ambiguous. This CDR3 has 15 residues. Trimming stripped 3 bases from V and 3 bases from J, with 11 bases between. The CDR3 coding sequence is TGTGCCAGCAGTTTCTTCGGGCCCGACACCGGGGAGCTGTTTTTT. Protein: CASSFFGPDTGELFF.